Listed below are T cell receptor beta chains from one sample, sequenced in a study of cytomegalovirus exposure and HLA in healthy donors. The method was immunoSEQ multiplex PCR; TCRdb's version includes in-frame clones alone and lacks a portion of them. The table records approximately 85,000 clones, roughly 60% of them present only once. Sequencing was performed on PBMCs. These receptors were collected from a woman aged 30 to 39 in good health and CMV-seropositive. The CDR3 runs from the conserved cysteine through the conserved F or W. The D gene is left open where the match is weak. Size values are once, few and many counts, or a class for expanded clones, and some rows have none.

V	D	size	J	DNA	CDR3
TRBV6-5	NA	NA	TRBJ1-3	TGTGCCAGCAGTTCTACGCCATTATCTACCAACACCATATATTTT	CASSSTPLSTNTIYF
TRBV4-1	NA	NA	TRBJ2-1	TGCGCCAGCAGCCAACCCCAGGGCTACAATGAGCAGTTCTTC	CASSQPQGYNEQFF
TRBV5-1	NA	NA	TRBJ1-2	TGCGCCAGCAGCGACGGACAGACAATTTATGGCTGCACCTTC	CASSDGQTIYGCTF
TRBV5-1	NA	few	TRBJ1-1	TGCGCCAGCAGCTTACAGGGTCGGACTGAAGCTTTCTTT	CASSLQGRTEAFF
TRBV11-2	TRBD1	NA	TRBJ1-3	TGTGCCAGCAGCTTAGATTCGGCAAGGGGGCTTGGAAACACCATATATTTT	CASSLDSARGLGNTIYF
TRBV5-8	TRBD2	NA	TRBJ2-3	TGTGCCAGCAGCTACGGACTAGCGGTGCCCACAGATACGCAGTATTTT	CASSYGLAVPTDTQYF
TRBV2	TRBD1	NA	TRBJ2-7	TGTGCCAGTAAAGCACAGGGGGCCTACGAGCAGTACTTC	CASKAQGAYEQYF
TRBV11-3	TRBD1	NA	TRBJ2-7	TGTGCCAGCAGCTCGGGACAGGGCGGCTACGAGCAGTACTTC	CASSSGQGGYEQYF
TRBV6-5	NA	NA	TRBJ1-2	TGTGCCAGCAGTTACTCGACGGGGGAGGGTGGCTACACCTTC	CASSYSTGEGGYTF
TRBV29-1	TRBD1	NA	TRBJ2-7	TGCAGCGCAGGGGGACAGGATAACGAGCAGTACTTC	CSAGGQDNEQYF
TRBV29-1	NA	NA	TRBJ1-1	TGCAGCGTTGAAACGACCACAGGGCAGAACACTGAAGCTTTCTTT	CSVETTTGQNTEAFF
TRBV19	NA	NA	TRBJ1-2	TGTGCCAGTACCCACAGGGAGTACGGCTATGGCTACACCTTC	CASTHREYGYGYTF
TRBV6-1	TRBD1	NA	TRBJ2-3	TGTGCCAGCATGGACAGGACCACAGATACGCAGTATTTT	CASMDRTTDTQYF
TRBV7-2	TRBD1	NA	TRBJ1-1	TGTGCCAGCAGCTGGGGACAGTCCGCTTTCTTT	CASSWGQSAFF
TRBV15	TRBD2	NA	TRBJ2-4	TGTGCCACCAGCATCGGGGGGAATAGCGGGACCAAAAACATTCAGTACTTC	CATSIGGNSGTKNIQYF
TRBV7-7	NA	NA	TRBJ2-2	TGTGCTAGCAGCTTAGCGTCCAGCGCGAACACCGGGGAGCTGTTTTTT	CASSLASSANTGELFF
TRBV19	TRBD1	NA	TRBJ1-1	TGTGCCAGTAGTTTCTCGACAGGGGTGGGGATCAACACTGAAGCTTTCTTT	CASSFSTGVGINTEAFF
TRBV5-1	NA	once	TRBJ2-7	TGCGCCAGCAGCTTGACAGGTTTATCCTACGAGCAGTACTTC	CASSLTGLSYEQYF
TRBV6-1	TRBD1	few	TRBJ1-1	TGTGCCAGCAGTGTGAGACAGGGTTCGGAAGCTTTCTTT	CASSVRQGSEAFF
TRBV18	TRBD1	NA	TRBJ2-2	TGTGCCAGCTCACTGCTAAACTCTCCCCCGGGACAGGGTTCATCCGGGGAGCTGTTTTTT	CASSLLNSPPGQGSSGELFF
TRBV5-1	NA	NA	TRBJ2-3	TGCGCCAGCAGCTTGGGACTAGTTGGGGATACGCAGTATTTT	CASSLGLVGDTQYF
TRBV10-3	NA	few	TRBJ2-3	TGTGCCATCAGTGAGTCGCAGGGGAGAGATACGCAGTATTTT	CAISESQGRDTQYF
TRBV27	NA	NA	TRBJ1-6	TGTGCCAGCAGATTTTACACAGGGAGCTCCTATAATTCACCCCTCCACTTT	CASRFYTGSSYNSPLHF
TRBV19	TRBD1	NA	TRBJ1-1	TGTGCCAGTAGTCAAACAGGGGCCCATGCTGAAGCTTTCTTT	CASSQTGAHAEAFF
TRBV19	TRBD1	NA	TRBJ1-3	TGTGCCAGCTTACAGGGGGCTACGGGAAACACCATATATTTT	CASLQGATGNTIYF
TRBV19	TRBD1	NA	TRBJ1-6	TGTGCCAGTAGTCCGTGGACAGGGAAAGTGTCACCCCTCCACTTT	CASSPWTGKVSPLHF
TRBV28	NA	NA	TRBJ1-2	TGTGCCAGCAGTTTAGGGGCGTATGGCTACACCTTC	CASSLGAYGYTF
TRBV10-1	NA	NA	TRBJ2-1	TGCGCCAGCAGCTGCTCCTACAATGAGCAGTTCTTC	CASSCSYNEQFF
TRBV9	TRBD2	NA	TRBJ2-3	TGTGCCAGCAGCGCTAGCGGGGGGGAGACAGATACGCAGTATTTT	CASSASGGETDTQYF
TRBV6-1	NA	NA	TRBJ1-1	TGTGCCAGCATACCCACGGGGGGCAGGCACACTGAAGCTTTCTTT	CASIPTGGRHTEAFF
TRBV19	NA	NA	TRBJ2-7	TGTGCCAGTAGTAGGTGGGGAGGTAGCTACGAGCAGTACTTC	CASSRWGGSYEQYF
TRBV4-1	TRBD1	few	TRBJ2-1	TGCGCCAGCAGCCCGCCGGGACAGGGGACCAATGAGCAGTTCTTC	CASSPPGQGTNEQFF
TRBV6-5	NA	NA	TRBJ1-1	TGTGCCAGCAGTTACGGGAACAGGCTGGGGAACACTGAAGCTTTCTTT	CASSYGNRLGNTEAFF
TRBV13	NA	NA	TRBJ1-1	TGTGCCAGCAGCTTCGGCGGGGAGGGGAGTTGGCAAGCTTTCTTT	CASSFGGEGSWQAFF
TRBV15	TRBD2	NA	TRBJ2-1	TGTGCCACCAGCAGAGAGGGTAGCGGGGGGGCAGCGAATGAGCAGTTCTTC	CATSREGSGGAANEQFF
TRBV6-6	NA	NA	TRBJ1-5	TGTGCCAGCAGTGACAACCTTCCCAATCAGCCCCAGCATTTT	CASSDNLPNQPQHF
TRBV28	NA	NA	TRBJ1-3	TGTGCCAGCATTCCAGGCCACGTCTCTGGAAACACCATATATTTT	CASIPGHVSGNTIYF
TRBV30	NA	NA	TRBJ2-1	TGTGCCTGGACAGACTGGAGCTCCTACAATGAGCAGTTCTTC	CAWTDWSSYNEQFF
TRBV19	TRBD1	NA	TRBJ1-4	TGTGCCAGTAGTATAGGGACAGGGATGGGGGAAAAACTGTTTTTT	CASSIGTGMGEKLFF
TRBV7-3	NA	few	TRBJ2-3	TGTGCCAGCAGCTTAACGAGAGCGGGCCTGCCCTTTTTT	CASSLTRAGLPFF
TRBV9	TRBD1	NA	TRBJ2-7	TGTGCCAGCAGCCCGGGGCTTGGGACAGGGCGTCTATCCGAGCAGTACTTC	CASSPGLGTGRLSEQYF
TRBV7-9	NA	NA	TRBJ2-7	TGTGCCAGCAGCCACAACGAGGGGAGGAGCTCCTACGAGCAGTACTTC	CASSHNEGRSSYEQYF
TRBV19	NA	NA	TRBJ1-4	TGTGCCAGTAGTATAGCCGGGTCTCCTAATGAAAAACTGTTTTTT	CASSIAGSPNEKLFF
TRBV19	NA	few	TRBJ2-7	TGTGCCAGTAGTCCGCTATTCCCGAGCTACGAGCAGTACTTC	CASSPLFPSYEQYF
TRBV27	TRBD1	NA	TRBJ2-7	TGTGCCAGCAGTTTGGACGGACAGGGATTCTACGAGCAGTACTTC	CASSLDGQGFYEQYF
TRBV14	NA	NA	TRBJ2-7	TGTGCCAGCAGCCATGGAGGGAGGACCTACGAGCAGTACTTC	CASSHGGRTYEQYF